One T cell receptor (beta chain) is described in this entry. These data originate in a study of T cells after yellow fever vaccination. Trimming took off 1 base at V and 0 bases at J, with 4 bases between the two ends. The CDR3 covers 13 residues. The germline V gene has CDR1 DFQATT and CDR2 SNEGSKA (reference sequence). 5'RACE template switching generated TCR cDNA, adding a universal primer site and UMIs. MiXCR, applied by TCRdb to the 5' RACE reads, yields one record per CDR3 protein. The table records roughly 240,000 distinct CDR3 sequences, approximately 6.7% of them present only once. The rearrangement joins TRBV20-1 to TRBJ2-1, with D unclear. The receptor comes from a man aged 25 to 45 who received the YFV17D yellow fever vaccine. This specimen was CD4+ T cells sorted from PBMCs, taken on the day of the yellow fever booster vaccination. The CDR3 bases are TGCAGTGCTAGAGTAATCTCCTACAATGAGCAGTTCTTC. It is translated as CSARVISYNEQFF.